This TCR beta chain was observed in a study of cytomegalovirus exposure and HLA in healthy donors. Study-wide findings and caveats: Cytomegalovirus status, reportedly, was diagnosed with high specificity and sensitivity by the classifier. Most TCRs appeared rarely, but some public TCRs recurred in many donors.

The assay was immunoSEQ multiplex PCR, and TCRdb's table has in-frame clones only and misses some. In the table there are some 170,000 clones, about 89% of which are singletons. Comments on this clone: Its antigen remains unidentified.

This CDR3 spans 14 amino acids. The V gene's germline CDR1 is GTSNPN and CDR2 SVGIG (reference sequence). The V end was cut by 2 bases, the J end by 11 bases, with 21 bases between. The donors were in the roughly 110-subject validation cohort; that cohort was separate from the approximately 670-subject first cohort. The sequence came from a man aged 30-40 years in good health and CMV-seropositive. The chain employs TRBV30 and TRBJ1-1; D possibly corresponds to TRBD1 (5 bases). Sequencing was performed on PBMCs. As DNA, the CDR3 is TGTGCCTGGAGTCAAGGCGGGGCCCGACCTTTCGCTTTCTTT. Translating gives CAWSQGGARPFAFF.